The 9 T cell receptor beta chains in this list originate from one sample, sequenced in a study of blood T cell repertoires in COVID-19. TCRdb's copy holds only in-frame clones and misses some; the assay was immunoSEQ multiplex PCR. Here the sample spans approximately 72,000 clones, 75% to 90% being singletons. Sequenced input: peripheral blood. The receptor source for this set is a woman aged 80 or older with active or convalescent COVID-19.

The rearrangement links TRBV28 to TRBJ1-2; 7 positions agree with TRBD1. With 4 bases clipped from V and 2 bases from J, the junction kept 4 bases outside the gene matches. CDR1 and CDR2 (germline): MDHEN, SYDVKM. This CDR3 has 14 amino acids. CDR3 residues: CASSYRGPNYGYTF. CDR3 coding DNA: TGTGCCAGCAGTTACAGGGGCCCCAACTATGGCTACACCTTC.

The rearrangement joins TRBV7-2 to TRBJ1-2; D is uncertain. The V gene lost 5 bases and the J gene lost 2 bases, with 6 bases spanning the gap. Germline V gene data show CDR1 as SGHTA and CDR2 as FQGNSA. This CDR3 contains 12 residues. DNA of the CDR3: TGTGCCAGCAGCCGGGTAAACTATGGCTACACCTTC. Amino acids: CASSRVNYGYTF.

The chain links TRBV3-1 (or the pseudogene TRBV3-2) to TRBJ2-3; D remains ambiguous. The V gene's germline CDR1 is LGHDT and CDR2 YNNKEL (reference sequence). V lost 4 bases, J lost 2 bases, and 16 bases lay in between. This CDR3 has 16 amino acids. The CDR3 loop reads CASSRVRPQITDTQYF. The DNA of the CDR3 is TGTGCCAGCAGCCGCGTTCGTCCCCAAATCACAGATACGCAGTATTTT.

This clone was observed a single time. The chain links TRBV6-5 to TRBJ2-7; 8 bases line up with TRBD1. Germline V lookup: CDR1 MNHEY, CDR2 SVGAGI. The length of the CDR3 is 15 residues. Trimming took 10 bases from V and 6 from J; bases not matched to a gene: 17. The CDR3 here is CAILWGDRSGSEQYF. The DNA for the CDR3 is TGTGCCATACTTTGGGGGGACAGGTCGGGAAGCGAGCAGTACTTC.

This rearrangement joins TRBV4-1 to TRBJ2-6; weak D call: TRBD2 (6 bases). The CDR3 has 20 amino acids. CDR1 is MGHRA and CDR2 is YSYEKL in the germline V gene. V gave up 1 base and J gave up 2 bases, with 21 bases separating them. CDR3 DNA: TGCGCCAGCAGCCAAGCGGCGGGGTCTCGGCCCCCAACTGGGGCCAACGTCCTGACTTTC. This codes for CASSQAAGSRPPTGANVLTF.

This chain uses TRBV18 with TRBJ2-3; 7 positions match TRBD1. The CDR3 totals 13 residues. The ends lost 1 base at V and 14 bases at J; junction bases unmatched: 9. Looked up from germline, CDR1 is KGHSH and CDR2 is LQKENI. CDR3 DNA: TGTGCCAGCTCACCACACCGGGACAGTTTTTCGTATTTT. The encoded protein is CASSPHRDSFSYF.

This sequence joins TRBV5-6 and TRBJ1-1, with 9 bases fitting TRBD1. V lost 5 bases and J lost 5; bases outside the gene matches: 7. Germline V CDR1 and CDR2: SGHDT, YYEEEE. This CDR3 has 14 amino acids. CDR3 sequence: CASRTQQGATEAFF. CDR3 DNA: TGTGCCAGCAGGACACAACAGGGGGCAACTGAAGCTTTCTTT.

This sequence joins TRBV9 and TRBJ1-3; D is ambiguous. V lost 4 bases and J lost 0, with 20 bases in between. This CDR3 has 18 amino acids. Germline V gene data show CDR1 as SGDLS and CDR2 as YYNGEE. CDR3 nucleotides: TGTGCCAGCAGCTTCAGTACGCGGTCCTACTACTCTGGAAACACCATATATTTT. Translation gives CASSFSTRSYYSGNTIYF.

J is TRBJ2-7 and V is TRBV28; D is possibly TRBD1 (6 bases). V was clipped by 3 bases and J by 4 bases, with 13 bases between them. The CDR3 has 14 amino acids. The germline CDR1 and CDR2 sequences are MDHEN and SYDVKM. The DNA for the CDR3 is TGTGCCAGCAGTTTGATGGGGGCTTCATACGAGCAGTACTTC. It yields the protein CASSLMGASYEQYF.